In its sample, the clone carrying this T cell receptor beta chain was seen a few times. Its target is not known. The CDR3 covers 12 residues. In germline, CDR1 is MNHEY, CDR2 SVGEGT. Trimming removed 5 bases at V and 6 bases at J, with 7 bases between. MiXCR, applied by TCRdb to the multiplex PCR reads, yields one record per CDR3 protein. The table has roughly 220,000 distinct CDR3 sequences, around 34% seen once; the top ten hold approximately 3.6%. The sample comes from a study of breast tumors, draining lymph nodes, adjacent tissues. Samples came from axillary lymph nodes draining the breast cancer. Study-level findings and limits: That most tumor T cells come from lymph nodes remained unproven. Tumors had less TCR diversity than lymph nodes, more than nontumor tissue.

The material sequenced was axillary lymph node tissue. The chain combines TRBV6-2 or TRBV6-3 with TRBJ2-2; D might be TRBD1 or TRBD2, each matching 6 bases. The clonotype originates from a female donor with breast cancer. Some clones in this sample may be carry-over from other donors' samples. The CDR3 spells CASSRGPGELFF. The DNA for the CDR3 is TGTGCCAGCAGTCGGGGGCCCGGGGAGCTGTTTTTT.